The 27 T cell receptor beta chains listed next were all sequenced from one sample in a study of blood T cells in healthy people across ages. The authors ran a second PCR of roughly 6 to 12 cycles using a sample-barcoded 5' primer and a J-beta primer mix. TCRdb itself ran the 5' RACE reads through MiXCR, one entry per CDR3 protein. Here the sample spans fewer than 800,000 distinct CDR3 sequences, around 21% being singletons. Sequenced material: blood. The source of these receptors is a man in his sixties or seventies in good health.

The chain recombines TRBV20-1 with TRBJ2-3, with D tentatively TRBD1 (6 bases). Germline CDR1 reads DFQATT; CDR2 reads SNEGSKA (reference sequence). Trimming cost V 6 bases and J 4 bases, with 17 bases left between them. This CDR3 comprises 14 residues. The CDR3 coding sequence is TGCAGTGCCTTAATGGACAGTTTCGCAGATACGCAGTATTTT. This gives the protein CSALMDSFADTQYF.

CDR3 sequence (DNA): TGCGCCAGCAGCCGGACGGAAGGGGCTGAAGCTTTCTTT. Its translation is CASSRTEGAEAFF. The chain carries TRBV5-1 and TRBJ1-1; tentatively, D is TRBD1 (5 bases). V dropped 4 bases and J dropped 6 bases, with 13 bases sitting between them. Germline values: CDR1 SGHRS, CDR2 YFSETQ. The CDR3 runs 13 residues.

This clonotype was detected a few times. Sequence at one end of the junction differs from germline and may be a read error. CDR3 protein: CSALQGVKTEAFF. CDR3 DNA sequence: TGCAGTGCTTTACAGGGTGTGAAAACTGAAGCTTTCTTT. This chain connects TRBV20-1 to TRBJ1-1, with D perhaps TRBD1 (6 bases). Germline values: CDR1 DFQATT, CDR2 SNEGSKA (reference sequence). The CDR3 has 13 amino acids.

The table lists this clonotype with many counts. The V gene is TRBV6-6, the J gene TRBJ2-2; 7 bases are shared with TRBD2. With 0 bases clipped from V and 5 bases from J, the junction kept 0 bases outside the gene matches. Germline V gene lookup returns CDR1 MNHNY and CDR2 SVGAGI (reference sequence). The CDR3 length is 14 residues. The CDR3 loop is CASSYSGGTGELFF. The CDR3 DNA reads TGTGCCAGCAGTTACTCCGGGGGGACCGGGGAGCTGTTTTTT.

The chain couples TRBV12-3 or TRBV12-4 to TRBJ2-5; TRBD1 agrees at 8 bases. V dropped 3 bases and J dropped 5; count of bases not matched to a gene: 5. CDR3 length: 14 residues. The CDR3 loop is CASSLLQGDETQYF. The CDR3 region has the DNA TGTGCCAGCAGTTTGTTACAGGGGGACGAGACCCAGTACTTC.

The gene calls are TRBV19 and TRBJ2-3, with no clear D. Germline lookup yields CDR1 LNHDA and CDR2 SQIVND (reference sequence). With 6 bases removed from V and 0 bases from J, the gap between germline ends came to 13 bases. This CDR3 spans 15 amino acids. The CDR3 DNA follows: TGTGCCAGTAGCCCCGGCAGACCTAGCACAGATACGCAGTATTTT. The encoded protein is CASSPGRPSTDTQYF.

This clonotype occurred a few times. The chain recombines TRBV12-3 or TRBV12-4 with TRBJ2-1; possible D gene TRBD1, 5 bases. V lost 3 bases and J lost 7, with 10 bases in between. This CDR3 contains 13 residues. The CDR3 here is CASSLKGLNEQFF. The CDR3 coding sequence is TGTGCCAGCAGTTTGAAGGGGTTGAATGAGCAGTTCTTC.

The chain couples TRBV29-1 to TRBJ1-1; 7 bases are shared with TRBD1. The germline gives CDR1 SQVTM, CDR2 ANQGSEA. The CDR3 runs to 12 residues. The CDR3 sequence is CSVTLGQNEAFF. The DNA for the CDR3 is TGCAGTGTCACCTTGGGACAGAATGAAGCTTTCTTT.

The genes are TRBV21-1 and TRBJ2-5; the D call TRBD2 from the table was never checked on the DNA. The DNA end favors TRBJ2-1, so the J call may be wrong. TRBV21-1 is a known pseudogene. CDR3 size: 17 residues. CDR3 in amino acids: CASSKALGTSGDNEQFF. CDR3 nucleotides: TGTGCCAGCAGCAAAGCACTAGGGACTAGCGGGGACAATGAGCAGTTCTTC.

The chain links TRBV5-1 to TRBJ2-5; D ambiguous. The CDR3 sequence is 12 residues long. Germline values: CDR1 SGHRS, CDR2 YFSETQ. V lost 4 bases to trimming and J lost 5 bases, with 9 bases between them. CDR3 DNA sequence: TGCGCCAGCAGCGAAGAACAGGAGACCCAGTACTTC. This codes for CASSEEQETQYF.

V usage is TRBV6-1 and J usage is TRBJ2-7, with D perhaps assigned TRBD1 or TRBD2 (6 bases each). CDR1 and CDR2 (germline): MNHNS, SASEGT. The CDR3 totals 14 residues. V was shortened by 7 bases and J by 4 bases, with 17 bases between the two germline ends. The CDR3 is CASTEPQGRYEQYF. CDR3 bases: TGTGCCAGCACCGAACCCCAGGGGAGGTACGAGCAGTACTTC.

This clonotype was counted ten times or more. The chain couples TRBV5-1 to TRBJ2-5; perhaps TRBD1 as D (5 bases). Between the trimmed V and J ends, which lost 4 bases and 4 bases, there was a span of 14 bases. Germline V gene data show CDR1 as SGHRS and CDR2 as YFSETQ. The CDR3 consists of 14 residues. CDR3 residues: CASSPGMFGETQYF. CDR3 DNA sequence: TGCGCCAGCAGCCCAGGGATGTTCGGAGAGACCCAGTACTTC.

This chain connects TRBV27 to TRBJ1-1; D is perhaps TRBD1 (6 bases). V was trimmed by 0 bases and J by 5 bases, leaving 13 bases between them. Germline V gene lookup returns CDR1 MNHEY and CDR2 SMNVEV (reference sequence). The CDR3 sequence is 15 residues long. DNA for the CDR3: TGTGCCAGCAGTTTATCCTCGACAAGGGGGACTGAAGCTTTCTTT. Translating it yields CASSLSSTRGTEAFF.

This clonotype has at least ten counts. This sequence joins TRBV28 and TRBJ2-1, with no clear D. Trimming took off 6 bases at V and 0 bases at J, with 3 bases between the two ends. This CDR3 is built from 12 residues. Germline lookup yields CDR1 MDHEN and CDR2 SYDVKM. The CDR3 nucleotides read TGTGCCAGCAGAGGCTCCTACAATGAGCAGTTCTTC. Encoded protein: CASRGSYNEQFF.

This clonotype came up a few times. This sequence joins TRBV7-9 and TRBJ2-6, with TRBD2 as a possible D gene (6 bases). The V end was cut by 1 base, the J end by 0 bases, with 10 bases between. The germline CDR1 and CDR2 sequences are SEHNR and FQNEAQ (reference sequence). CDR3 size: 17 residues. The chain's CDR3 is CASSLGLGSSGANVLTF. In DNA, the CDR3 is TGTGCCAGCAGCTTAGGACTAGGGAGCTCTGGGGCCAACGTCCTGACTTTC.

A remark on this clonotype: A read error may explain this, as a much larger clone is one base away. The chain links TRBV29-1 to TRBJ2-3; perhaps D is TRBD1 or TRBD2 (5 bases each). Germline CDR1 reads SQVTM; CDR2 reads ANQGSEA. CDR3 length: 13 amino acids. The CDR3 bases are TGCAGCGTTGGTGGGGGAAGCACAGATAAGCAGTATTTT. Protein sequence: CSVGGGSTDKQYF.

In this sample, this clonotype turned up a few times. V usage is TRBV5-1 and J usage is TRBJ2-5, with a weak D call TRBD2 (7 bases). The tail of the sequence fits TRBJ2-1 better, so the J call may be wrong. This CDR3 is built from 15 residues. CDR1 and CDR2 from the germline V gene are SGHRS and YFSETQ. CDR3 protein: CASSLGQGRATEQFF. The DNA for the CDR3 is TGCGCCAGCAGCTTGGGTCAGGGGAGGGCTACTGAGCAGTTCTTC.

A few counts support this clonotype. The chain recombines TRBV7-2 with TRBJ1-1; D unresolved. In germline, CDR1 is SGHTA, CDR2 FQGNSA. With 2 bases removed from V and 1 base from J, the gap between germline ends came to 8 bases. CDR3 length: 14 amino acids. The CDR3 DNA reads as TGTGCCAGCAGCTTAATACATCCGAACACTGAAGCTTTCTTT. The encoded protein is CASSLIHPNTEAFF.

This clonotype was observed a few times. The chain employs TRBV2 and TRBJ1-2, with no clear D. V gave up 4 bases and J gave up 4 bases, with 7 bases separating them. The CDR3 length is 12 residues. In germline, CDR1 is SNHLY, CDR2 FYNNEI. The CDR3 spells CASSVGPYGYTF. DNA for the CDR3: TGTGCCAGCAGTGTTGGTCCCTATGGCTACACCTTC.

On this clonotype itself: Since a much larger clone is just one base distant, this may be a read error. V and J are TRBV7-2 and TRBJ1-4; D might be TRBD1 (6 bases). This CDR3 is built from 18 residues. V lost 2 bases to trimming and J lost 4 bases, with 20 bases between them. Germline-derived CDR1 and CDR2 are SGHTA and FQGNSA. CDR3 loop: CASSLRTAALGFNEKLFF. In DNA, the CDR3 is TGTGCCAGCAGCTTACGGACAGCTGCCCTGGGGTTTAATGAAAAACTGTTTTTT.

This chain connects TRBV19 to TRBJ2-1; the D call may be TRBD1 or TRBD2 (5 bases each). Trimming removed 2 bases at V and 3 bases at J, with 14 bases between. In germline, CDR1 is LNHDA, CDR2 SQIVND (reference sequence). The CDR3 has 16 residues. The CDR3 region has the DNA TGTGCCAGTAGTATAACGGGACGCAACCTCTACAATGAGCAGTTCTTC. Protein: CASSITGRNLYNEQFF.

The V and J genes are TRBV28 and TRBJ2-4, with 11 bases identical to TRBD1. The CDR3 covers 14 residues. Per germline, CDR1 MDHEN and CDR2 SYDVKM. After removal of 10 bases from V and 2 bases from J, the junction contained 4 bases not matched to a gene. The CDR3 region is CATLDRGPKNIQYF. The CDR3, as DNA: TGTGCCACCTTGGACAGGGGGCCCAAAAACATTCAGTACTTC.

The rearrangement links TRBV18 to TRBJ2-5, with D perhaps TRBD2 (6 bases). This CDR3 region has 14 residues. CDR1 KGHSH and CDR2 LQKENI come from the germline V gene. Between the trimmed V and J ends, which lost 4 bases and 2 bases, there was a span of 11 bases. In DNA, the CDR3 is TGTGCCAGCTCACAGCTAGCGCAACAAGAGACCCAGTACTTC. Amino acid sequence: CASSQLAQQETQYF.

The chain couples TRBV20-1 to TRBJ2-5; D possibly corresponds to TRBD1 (6 bases). Germline CDR1 and CDR2: DFQATT and SNEGSKA (reference sequence). Trimming took 0 bases from V and 4 from J, leaving 12 bases between them. CDR3 length: 14 residues. CDR3 nucleotides: TGCAGTGCTAGAGACAGGGGCGGTGGAGAGACCCAGTACTTC. Translation gives CSARDRGGGETQYF.

In this sample, this clonotype turned up a few times. J is TRBJ2-7 and V is TRBV28; perhaps TRBD2 as D (6 bases). Germline V gene sequence: CDR1 MDHEN, CDR2 SYDVKM. The germline V and J ends were trimmed by 3 bases and 2 bases, with 26 bases remaining between them. CDR3 length: 19 residues. In DNA, the CDR3 is TGTGCCAGCAGTTTTGGGAATGTGGGGACTCTAATCAACACCTACGAGCAGTACTTC. The encoded protein is CASSFGNVGTLINTYEQYF.

This clonotype was recorded a few times. The V and J genes are TRBV7-2 and TRBJ1-1; D gene uncertain. CDR1 and CDR2 from the germline V gene are SGHTA and FQGNSA. V lost 1 base and J lost 8, with 14 bases in between. This CDR3 contains 14 residues. This CDR3 reads CASSLGPGAKEAFF. The CDR3 nucleotides read TGTGCCAGCAGCTTAGGGCCGGGTGCCAAGGAAGCTTTCTTT. The full variable domain, completed using reference TRBV7-2 and TRBJ1-1, is GAGVSQSPSNKVTEKGKDVELRCDPISGHTALYWYRQSLGQGLEFLIYFQGNSAPDKSGLPSDRFSAERTGGSVSTLTIQRTQQEDSAVYLCASSLGPGAKEAFFGQGTRLTVV.

This clonotype appeared a few times. This chain connects TRBV6-5 to TRBJ2-1; D might be TRBD1 (6 bases). V lost 2 bases and J lost 1, with 9 bases in between. The CDR3 has 15 residues. The germline V gene encodes CDR1 MNHEY and CDR2 SVGAGI. The CDR3 DNA follows: TGTGCCAGCAGTTACCGGGACACGTCCTACAATGAGCAGTTCTTC. It codes for CASSYRDTSYNEQFF.